These 2 T cell receptor beta chains were sequenced from one sample in a study of shared clonotypes between healthy human individuals. TCRdb's copy holds only in-frame clones and misses some; the assay was immunoSEQ multiplex PCR. Among about 640,000 clones listed, approximately 79% were seen once. The sample was memory CD4+ T cells sorted from blood. The subset here: CD45RA-negative fraction. All receptors derive from a woman aged 25-40 years in good health.

The chain carries TRBV7-3 and TRBJ1-2, with D perhaps matching TRBD1 (5 bases). Germline V gives CDR1 SGHTA, CDR2 FQGTGA. The CDR3 covers 13 residues. The V gene lost 3 bases and the J gene lost 5 bases, with 10 bases spanning the gap. The CDR3 nucleotides read TGTGCCAGCAGCTTCAATGGGGGGTATGGCTACACCTTC. Translating it yields CASSFNGGYGYTF. Filled out from reference TRBV7-3 and TRBJ1-2, the complete variable domain reads GAGVSQTPSNKVTEKGKYVELRCDPISGHTALYWYRQSLGQGPEFLIYFQGTGAADDSGLPNDRFFAVRPEGSVSTLKIQRTERGDSAVYLCASSFNGGYGYTFGSGTRLTVV.

The chain is built from TRBV6-5 and TRBJ1-2; no clear D gene. The CDR3 is 12 residues long. CDR1 MNHEY and CDR2 SVGAGI come from the germline V gene. V dropped 6 bases and J dropped 6 bases, with 11 bases sitting between them. This chain's CDR3 is CASRKHRHGYTF. The CDR3, as DNA: TGTGCCAGCAGGAAACATAGGCATGGCTACACCTTC.